These T cell receptor beta chains were read from a single sample in a study of CD8+CD57+ T cells in acquired aplastic anemia. TCRdb passed the reads through MiXCR, listing each CDR3 protein once. The sample yields over 150,000 distinct CDR3 sequences, about 64% seen once. Material for sequencing was sorted CD4+, CD8+, or CD8+CD57+ T cells (not recorded which) from PBMCs. Source of these receptors: a human donor with aplastic anemia. Both conserved end residues are part of each CDR3. Each record gives: CDR3 protein, CDR3 DNA, clone size, J gene, D gene, V gene. A D gene is named only where the DNA matches it firmly. Rows may omit the clone size; those that give it use once, few, many or a size class.

CASSYTQEQYF | TGTGCCAGCAGCTATACACAGGAGCAGTACTTC | - | TRBJ2-7 | - | TRBV7-9
CASSGTGGQPQHF | TGTGCCAGCAGTGGGACAGGGGGTCAGCCCCAGCATTTT | - | TRBJ1-5 | TRBD1 | TRBV2
CASSPASSPNTGELFF | TGTGCTAGCAGCCCGGCTTCATCGCCGAACACCGGGGAGCTGTTTTTT | few | TRBJ2-2 | - | TRBV7-7
CASSQTRRGQYF | TGTGCCAGCAGTCAAACTAGGAGGGGGCAGTACTTC | - | TRBJ2-7 | - | TRBV12-3/TRBV12-4
CASSMDSYETQYF | TGTGCCAGCAGTATGGACAGCTATGAGACCCAGTACTTC | many | TRBJ2-5 | - | TRBV6-5
CASSFLGNEGEQYF | TGTGCCAGCAGCTTCCTCGGGAACGAAGGGGAGCAGTACTTC | - | TRBJ2-7 | - | TRBV9
CSAELAGVSYEQYF | TGCAGTGCAGAACTAGCGGGAGTGAGCTACGAGCAGTACTTC | - | TRBJ2-7 | TRBD2 | TRBV20-1
CASSLGVQLADEQYF | TGTGCCAGCAGCTTAGGGGTCCAACTGGCCGACGAGCAGTACTTC | - | TRBJ2-7 | - | TRBV7-6
CSARTITEQFF | TGCAGTGCTCGGACTATAACCGAGCAGTTCTTC | many | TRBJ2-1 | - | TRBV20-1
CASSVGPGREGTDTQYF | TGTGCCAGCAGCGTAGGTCCGGGCAGAGAAGGGACAGATACGCAGTATTTT | - | TRBJ2-3 | - | TRBV9
CASSSDTRGPGELFF | TGTGCCAGCAGCTCCGACACCCGGGGACCCGGGGAGCTGTTTTTT | - | TRBJ2-2 | - | TRBV7-8
CASTLEERTTEAFF | TGCGCCAGCACCTTAGAAGAACGGACCACTGAAGCTTTCTTT | - | TRBJ1-1 | - | TRBV5-1
CASRYKTGDEQYF | TGCGCCAGCAGGTATAAGACAGGGGACGAGCAGTACTTC | - | TRBJ2-7 | TRBD1 | TRBV10-2
CATSERGKGLYNEQFF | TGTGCCACCAGTGAACGAGGAAAGGGGCTATACAATGAGCAGTTCTTC | - | TRBJ2-1 | - | TRBV24-1
CASSLVWRAGNTIYF | TGTGCCAGCAGCTTAGTATGGCGGGCAGGAAACACCATATATTTT | - | TRBJ1-3 | - | TRBV7-7
CAKPPRASGMCEQYF | TGTGCCAAACCCCCTCGGGCTAGCGGGATGTGCGAGCAGTACTTC | - | TRBJ2-7 | TRBD2 | TRBV7-9
CSARGYRESEQYF | TGCAGTGCTAGAGGTTACAGGGAAAGCGAGCAGTACTTC | - | TRBJ2-7 | - | TRBV20-1
CASSPDGEVYGYTF | TGCGCCAGCAGCCCGGACGGGGAAGTCTATGGCTACACCTTC | - | TRBJ1-2 | - | TRBV5-1
CASSLVLSATDTQYF | TGTGCCAGCAGCTTAGTTCTCTCGGCAACAGATACGCAGTATTTT | - | TRBJ2-3 | - | TRBV7-9
CAIQRTGKDTEAFF | TGTGCCATCCAGAGGACAGGGAAAGACACTGAAGCTTTCTTT | - | TRBJ1-1 | TRBD1 | TRBV10-3
CASSLTSGGGRSTDTQYF | TGTGCCAGCAGCTTAACTAGCGGGGGGGGCCGGAGCACAGATACGCAGTATTTT | - | TRBJ2-3 | TRBD2 | TRBV5-5
CASSLGGEAAYNEQFF | TGCGCCAGCAGCTTGGGGGGCGAGGCCGCCTACAATGAGCAGTTCTTC | - | TRBJ2-1 | - | TRBV5-1
CASSTDGSEQYF | TGCGCCAGCAGCACGGACGGTTCCGAGCAGTACTTC | - | TRBJ2-7 | - | TRBV5-1
CAISAWAGELFF | TGTGCCATCAGTGCCTGGGCCGGGGAGCTGTTTTTT | once | TRBJ2-2 | - | TRBV10-3
CAISRLGTSGGRTDTQYF | TGTGCCATCAGTCGCCTCGGGACTAGCGGGGGCCGCACAGATACGCAGTATTTT | - | TRBJ2-3 | TRBD2 | TRBV10-3
CASSDGTSNEQFF | TGTGCCAGCAGTGACGGGACTAGCAATGAGCAGTTCTTC | many | TRBJ2-1 | TRBD2 | TRBV6-4
CASSTPGVMSNQPQHF | TGTGCCAGTTCTACCCCCGGGGTTATGAGCAATCAGCCCCAGCATTTT | few | TRBJ1-5 | - | TRBV19
CAISMTQNNSPLHF | TGTGCCATCAGTATGACACAAAATAATTCACCCCTCCACTTT | - | TRBJ1-6 | - | TRBV10-3
CSVEGQGINEQYF | TGCAGCGTTGAAGGTCAGGGTATCAACGAGCAGTACTTC | few | TRBJ2-7 | - | TRBV29-1
CASSPGTGVGYEQYF | TGTGCCAGCAGCCCGGGGACAGGGGTAGGCTACGAGCAGTACTTC | - | TRBJ2-7 | TRBD1 | TRBV7-2
CASSLEGEGSTDTQYF | TGCGCCAGCAGCTTGGAGGGGGAGGGGTCCACAGATACGCAGTATTTT | many | TRBJ2-3 | - | TRBV5-1
CASSLSGADTQYF | TGTGCCAGCAGCTTGTCGGGGGCAGATACGCAGTATTTT | - | TRBJ2-3 | - | TRBV7-9
CASSDSAGGYEQFF | TGTGCCAGCAGTGACTCAGCGGGAGGGTATGAGCAGTTCTTC | - | TRBJ2-1 | TRBD2 | TRBV6-4
CASSTGRQNTGELFF | TGTGCCAGCAGTACCGGGAGACAGAACACCGGGGAGCTGTTTTTT | - | TRBJ2-2 | - | TRBV2
CASSLIWTGGDQPQHF | TGTGCCAGCAGCTTAATCTGGACAGGGGGTGATCAGCCCCAGCATTTT | few | TRBJ1-5 | TRBD1 | TRBV7-8
CASSDPGGVETQYF | TGCGCCAGCAGTGACCCGGGTGGGGTTGAGACCCAGTACTTC | - | TRBJ2-5 | - | TRBV10-1
CASSLGGLAEPYYEQYF | TGTGCCAGCAGCCTAGGGGGACTAGCGGAACCTTACTACGAGCAGTACTTC | - | TRBJ2-7 | TRBD2 | TRBV7-8
CSAPEGTSGYSYNEQFF | TGCAGTGCTCCCGAAGGGACTAGCGGGTACTCCTACAATGAGCAGTTCTTC | once | TRBJ2-1 | TRBD2 | TRBV20-1
CASSDNGTGGLYEQYF | TGTGCCAGCAGTGACAACGGGACAGGGGGCTTGTACGAGCAGTACTTC | many | TRBJ2-7 | TRBD1 | TRBV6-4
CASSRPGWTGELFF | TGTGCCAGCAGTCGTCCAGGGTGGACCGGGGAGCTGTTTTTT | - | TRBJ2-2 | - | TRBV2
CASSDRQGAYGYTF | TGTGCCAGTAGCGATCGACAGGGCGCCTATGGCTACACCTTC | once | TRBJ1-2 | TRBD1 | TRBV19
CASSRGTGLGEQYF | TGTGCCAGCAGCCGTGGGACAGGGCTTGGGGAGCAGTACTTC | once | TRBJ2-7 | TRBD1 | TRBV2
CASSFGTGQETQYF | TGCGCCAGCAGCTTCGGGACAGGGCAAGAGACCCAGTACTTC | - | TRBJ2-5 | TRBD1 | TRBV5-1
CASSRNRVEQYF | TGTGCCAGCAGCCGAAACAGGGTTGAGCAGTACTTC | - | TRBJ2-7 | - | TRBV16
CASSLGVGGAFF | TGTGCCAGCAGCTTGGGAGTCGGGGGAGCTTTCTTT | - | TRBJ1-1 | - | TRBV5-6
CASSTSTSSYEQYF | TGTGCCAGTAGTACGTCGACTTCCTCCTACGAGCAGTACTTC | - | TRBJ2-7 | - | TRBV19
CASSEPVGGDTQYF | TGTGCCAGCAGTGAACCCGTAGGGGGGGATACGCAGTATTTT | - | TRBJ2-3 | - | TRBV6-4
CSTREDTEAFF | TGCAGTACTAGGGAGGACACTGAAGCTTTCTTT | - | TRBJ1-1 | - | TRBV20-1
CASSFFTGGSYGYTF | TGTGCCAGCAGCTTCTTCACAGGGGGGAGCTATGGCTACACCTTC | - | TRBJ1-2 | TRBD1 | TRBV7-2
CASSSPRTENTEAFF | TGCGCCAGCAGCTCCCCAAGGACAGAGAACACTGAAGCTTTCTTT | - | TRBJ1-1 | - | TRBV5-1
CATSTGGDLYEQYF | TGTGCCACCAGCACTGGAGGGGACCTCTACGAGCAGTACTTC | - | TRBJ2-7 | - | TRBV15
CAISQPGQAYGYTF | TGTGCCATCAGCCAGCCGGGACAGGCGTATGGCTACACCTTC | - | TRBJ1-2 | TRBD1 | TRBV10-3
CASKSQSSGANVLTF | TGCGCCAGCAAGTCTCAGTCCTCTGGGGCCAACGTCCTGACTTTC | - | TRBJ2-6 | - | TRBV5-1
CASSFGQGLSYGYTF | TGTGCCAGCAGTTTTGGACAGGGTCTTAGCTATGGCTACACCTTC | - | TRBJ1-2 | TRBD1 | TRBV2
CATSDITGDSSDTQYF | TGTGCCACCAGCGATATAACAGGGGATTCTTCAGATACGCAGTATTTT | - | TRBJ2-3 | TRBD1 | TRBV15